This entry is about one TCR beta chain. Deletions cut 4 bases from V and 7 bases from J, with 8 bases between. From germline, CDR1 is SGHAT and CDR2 FQNNGV. The CDR3 has 13 residues. The sample belongs to a study of human T cells and chemical hapten exposure. Study background: Patches that contained 0.01% DPC were applied to the upper back and read at 6 days. Variability of per-sample TCR yields stemmed mainly from small differences in pooled library volume.

The time point here: pre-sensitization, week 0. Noted treatment: therapeutic diphenylcyclopropenone sensitization with weekly scalp DPC. Donors, patients with alopecia ranging from 18 to 70 years old and judged suitable for DPC, provided samples. MiXCR, applied by TCRdb to the RACE reads, yields one record per CDR3 protein. The sample lists some 330,000 distinct CDR3 sequences, over 5% occurring once. The chain uses TRBV11-2 and TRBJ1-6; the D gene is possibly TRBD1 (5 bases). This TCR derives from a woman aged 18-35 years with alopecia areata. Some clones in this sample may be carry-over from other donors' samples. The sequences come from whole blood, collected in connection with sensitization to the hapten diphenylcyclopropenone (DPC). CDR3 amino acids: CASSSTENSPLHF. The CDR3 nucleotides are TGTGCCAGCAGCTCGACAGAGAATTCACCCCTCCACTTT.